This is a list of T cell receptor beta chains from one sample in a study of graft-versus-host responses after intestinal transplantation. Which antigens these TCRs recognize remains unknown. TCRdb's copy holds only in-frame clones and misses some; the assay was immunoSEQ multiplex PCR. The sample yields tens of thousands of clones, approximately 96% seen once. Sample: unstimulated CD8+ T cells sorted from spleen or lymph node cells, taken before intestinal transplant. The receptors shown here come from a human donor who received an intestinal transplant. CDR3s include the opening cysteine and the closing phenylalanine or tryptophan. The D gene is left open where the match is weak. Rows give clone size only sometimes, using once, few, many, or a class for an expanded clone.

V gene	J gene	clone size	D gene	CDR3 DNA	CDR3 protein
TRBV2	TRBJ1-5	-	-	TGTGCCAGCAGTTGGAGGGGTGGAGATCAGCCCCAGCATTTT	CASSWRGGDQPQHF
TRBV9	TRBJ2-1	once	-	TGTGCCAGCAGCGAGGGGTCGAGGTGGTACAATGAGCAGTTCTTC	CASSEGSRWYNEQFF
TRBV9	TRBJ2-1	-	TRBD2	TGTGCCAGCAGCGTACCGGTAGCGGGAGGGCCAGTAGATGAGCAGTTCTTC	CASSVPVAGGPVDEQFF
TRBV29-1	TRBJ1-5	-	TRBD1	TGCAGCGTCGGGACAGGGAACAATCAGCCCCAGCATTTT	CSVGTGNNQPQHF
TRBV2	TRBJ1-1	-	TRBD1	TGTGCCAGCCCAGAGGGGACAGGTCTTTTATCAGAAGCTTTCTTT	CASPEGTGLLSEAFF
TRBV7-3	TRBJ2-7	few	-	TGTGCCAGCAGCTCGCTTAGGGACCTCCGCTCCGAGCAGTACTTC	CASSSLRDLRSEQYF
TRBV7-9	TRBJ2-3	-	-	TGTGCCAGCAGCTTAGGGGTTGGCGCAGATACGCAGTATTTT	CASSLGVGADTQYF
TRBV28	TRBJ2-1	-	TRBD2	TGTGCCAGCAGTTTATACGGACTAGCGAAGGATCATGAGCAGTTCTTC	CASSLYGLAKDHEQFF
TRBV27	TRBJ2-7	-	-	TGTGCCAGCAGTTTAGAGGGGGGTGTCGGGACAGACAACTACGAGCAGTACTTC	CASSLEGGVGTDNYEQYF
TRBV5-5	TRBJ1-5	once	-	TGTGCCAGCACCCCCGCAACAGATAGCAATCAGCCCCAGCATTTT	CASTPATDSNQPQHF
TRBV13	TRBJ1-1	-	-	TGTGCCAGCAGCTTAGGACAGCGGGTTGAAGCTTTCTTT	CASSLGQRVEAFF
TRBV2	TRBJ1-4	-	-	TGTGCCAGCAGGGACCAGTGGATCTCAACTAATGAAAAACTGTTTTTT	CASRDQWISTNEKLFF
TRBV7-8	TRBJ2-5	-	-	TGTGCCAGCAGCTTAATTTTACAGTACCAAGAGACCCAGTACTTC	CASSLILQYQETQYF
TRBV7-3	TRBJ2-5	-	TRBD2	TGTGCCAGCAGCTTAGGGACTAGCGGGAAAGAGACCCAGTACTTC	CASSLGTSGKETQYF
TRBV4-1	TRBJ1-1	-	-	TGCGCCAGCAGCCAAAAACGAGTTGTGTTAGCGAACACTGAAGCTTTCTTT	CASSQKRVVLANTEAFF
TRBV5-1	TRBJ1-2	-	-	TGCGCCAGCAGTCAACGAGTTTCGTATGGCTACACCTTC	CASSQRVSYGYTF
TRBV7-9	TRBJ2-7	few	TRBD1	TGTGCCAGCAGCTTAGGGACAGGAGGCGAGCAGTACTTC	CASSLGTGGEQYF
TRBV7-7	TRBJ1-1	-	TRBD1	TGTGCCAGCAGCTCTAGGCCGGGACAGGGGTCGAACACTGAAGCTTTCTTT	CASSSRPGQGSNTEAFF
TRBV27	TRBJ2-7	-	-	TGTGCCAGCAGACAGAATGGAGGACCATTTTCCTACGAGCAGTACTTC	CASRQNGGPFSYEQYF
TRBV7-9	TRBJ2-7	-	-	TGTGCCAGCAGCGCCTTGGGCAGGGACTACGAGCAGTACTTC	CASSALGRDYEQYF
TRBV6-6	TRBJ1-2	-	-	TGTGCCAGCAGTTACTCCGGGACAACGGTGGGCCGCTACACCTTC	CASSYSGTTVGRYTF
TRBV4-2	TRBJ1-5	-	-	TGTGCCAGCAGCCAAGAGGGGGGGCGGAAGACGCAGCCCCAGCATTTT	CASSQEGGRKTQPQHF
TRBV7-2	TRBJ1-2	-	TRBD1	TGTGCCAGCAGCCCTCCACCGGGACAGGGGGCGGAGAACTATGGCTACACCTTC	CASSPPPGQGAENYGYTF
TRBV6-5	TRBJ1-1	-	-	TGTGCCAGCAGTGAAATTGAACTGGAAGCTTTCTTT	CASSEIELEAFF
TRBV4-2	TRBJ2-3	-	-	TGTGCCAGCAGCCAAGGTACTCTTTGGCTCACAGATACGCAGTATTTT	CASSQGTLWLTDTQYF
TRBV29-1	TRBJ2-5	-	-	TGCAGCGTGCGAGCCCCCTTTCAAGAGACCCAGTACTTC	CSVRAPFQETQYF
TRBV5-5	TRBJ2-3	-	-	TGTGCCAGCAGCCTGAGGCTAGGAGGGCCGCGGGGAGATACGCAGTATTTT	CASSLRLGGPRGDTQYF
TRBV7-2	TRBJ2-1	-	-	TGTGCCAGCAGCTTAGGTCCCTACTCCTACAATGAGCAGTTCTTC	CASSLGPYSYNEQFF
TRBV11-2	TRBJ2-3	-	TRBD2	TGTGCCAGCAGCAGTTTCGGGGCTAGCGGATTCACAGATACGCAGTATTTT	CASSSFGASGFTDTQYF
TRBV15	TRBJ1-4	-	-	TGTGCCACCAGCCCAACTACAACTAATGAAAAACTGTTTTTT	CATSPTTTNEKLFF
TRBV6-5	TRBJ1-1	once	TRBD1	TGTGCCAGCAGTTACACGGACAGGGTCGCTGAAGCTTTCTTT	CASSYTDRVAEAFF
TRBV7-9	TRBJ1-5	-	TRBD1	TGTGCCAGCAGCCCGGGCGACAGGGCCAATCAGCCCCAGCATTTT	CASSPGDRANQPQHF
TRBV4-3	TRBJ2-7	-	TRBD1	TGCGCCAGCAGCCAAGTTGTGACAGGGATGGATGAGCAGTACTTC	CASSQVVTGMDEQYF
TRBV2	TRBJ2-2	-	-	TGTGCCAGCAGTGAAGTAGTAAGCAGGGCGAACACCGGGGAGCTGTTTTTT	CASSEVVSRANTGELFF
TRBV6-6	TRBJ2-1	once	-	TGTGCCAGCAGTGGCACGACGGGGAGCTCCTACAATGAGCAGTTCTTC	CASSGTTGSSYNEQFF
TRBV4-1	TRBJ2-1	-	-	TGCGCCAGCAGCCAAGTTGTTGAGTACAATGAGCAGTTCTTC	CASSQVVEYNEQFF
TRBV7-9	TRBJ2-7	once	-	TGTGCCAGCAGCCCCGACTATGGGGAGCAGTACTTC	CASSPDYGEQYF
TRBV5-1	TRBJ1-2	-	-	TGCGCCAGCAAGGAGGGAGGGGAAAACTACACCTTC	CASKEGGENYTF
TRBV14	TRBJ2-1	-	-	TGTGCCAGCAGCCTCCCGGGGAATGAGCAGTTCTTC	CASSLPGNEQFF
TRBV29-1	TRBJ2-7	-	-	TGCAGCTCCCCCCAAAGGACACTCCGTTGGCAGTACTTC	CSSPQRTLRWQYF
TRBV27	TRBJ1-4	-	-	TGTGCCAGCAGTTTAGTCCCCGCAACTAATGAAAAACTGTTTTTT	CASSLVPATNEKLFF
TRBV9	TRBJ1-4	-	-	TGTGCCAGCAGCGTAGGAGGGGCCGCAACTAATGAAAAACTGTTTTTT	CASSVGGAATNEKLFF
TRBV19	TRBJ2-7	-	TRBD1	TGTGCCAGTAGTATAGAACAGGGGGCGCCAATATACGAGCAGTACTTC	CASSIEQGAPIYEQYF
TRBV9	TRBJ2-1	-	-	TGTGCCAGCAGCGTAGACAGCCTGTCTACCTACAATGAGCAGTTCTTC	CASSVDSLSTYNEQFF